This T cell receptor (beta chain) comes out of a study of T cell changes during pregnancy in multiple sclerosis. The assay was immunoSEQ multiplex PCR, and TCRdb's table has in-frame clones only and misses some. The table includes roughly 60,000 clones, about 93% detected once. The sequence was collected from a female donor with multiple sclerosis, enrolled in a pregnancy study. This specimen consisted of CD4+ T cells from peripheral blood mononuclear cells, obtained before pregnancy.

The CDR3 sequence: CASSFGQVSTDTQYF. DNA for the CDR3: TGCGCCAGCAGCTTTGGACAGGTTAGCACAGATACGCAGTATTTT. V usage is TRBV5-1 and J usage is TRBJ2-3; TRBD1 matches at 7 bases. The CDR3 loop spans 15 amino acids. The germline CDR1 and CDR2 sequences are SGHRS and YFSETQ. V lost 2 bases to trimming and J lost 0 bases; unmatched junction nucleotides: 3. Supplemented by reference TRBV5-1 and TRBJ2-3, the full variable domain reads KAGVTQTPRYLIKTRGQQVTLSCSPISGHRSVSWYQQTPGQGLQFLFEYFSETQRNKGNFPGRFSGRQFSNSRSEMNVSTLELGDSALYLCASSFGQVSTDTQYFGPGTRLTVL.